This T cell receptor (beta chain) stems from a study of CD8 T cells in Susac syndrome (dated by TCRdb to between 2018 and 2021). At the level of the whole study: Whether CD8+ T cell activation and differentiation in Susac syndrome was antigen driven was tested using repertoire sequencing. CD8+ T cell repertoire clonality was compared between over 9 healthy donors, approximately 14 Susac syndrome patients and 15 or so multiple sclerosis patients.

V is pared back by 2 bases and J by 0 bases, with 10 bases lying between the germline termini. CDR1 and CDR2 were assigned from the germline V gene as SGHVS and FQNEAQ. From the cysteine up to the phenylalanine, the CDR3 has a length of 15 residues. Only the CDR3 part of the read is kept: 45 bases, read in frame from the first base. With respect to this clonotype: Its antigen is still unknown. Within one base of it there is no much larger clone, and no base qualities were kept.

RNA was extracted using the RNeasy kit, and roughly 0.45 to 1 ug of the RNA was reverse transcribed with random hexamers. The immunoSEQ multiplex PCR assay, which covers 54 Vbeta and 13 Jbeta segments, was used to amplify TCR beta CDR3 regions. PCR amplification bias was corrected using a synthetic template baseline for primer optimization and computational correction. Processing in the source paper ran as follows. Reads were annotated to V, D and J genes according to IMGT and were analyzed with immunoSEQ Analyzer, with only productive sequences retained. To calculate clonality, Shannon entropy was normalized by log2 of the number of productive unique sequences and then subtracted from one. For each patient and control, public and private clones were evaluated among the 100 most prevalent clones. Clones were defined as Susac-specific if absent from the healthy and MS cohorts, from 900 to 1,200 published viral clones and from other ImmuneACCESS disease sequences. The public sequencing data were trimmed at Q25 with fastp and processed into clonotypes with MiXCR by TCRdb, which kept only in-frame beta chains. Records with the same CDR3 protein are collapsed into one entry carrying the most frequent genes and DNA. For this entry, the V and J calls and clone size follow TCRdb and not the study's own pipeline. For this sample the table gives about 300,000 distinct CDR3 sequences, of which about nine tenths were detected only once. The top ten clones comprise approximately 0.2% of the sample.

Peripheral blood CD8+ and CD4+ T cells from healthy donors, Susac syndrome patients and multiple sclerosis patients were profiled using high-throughput TCR beta sequencing. Multiple sclerosis controls were treatment-naive patients with stable or active relapsing-remitting disease fulfilling revised McDonald criteria. CD8+ TEMRA cells were enriched by FACS, while bulk CD8+ and CD4+ T cells were purified by magnetic negative isolation. Blood was drawn into EDTA tubes, processed within 24 hours, and PBMCs were isolated by density gradient centrifugation. PBMCs intended for TCR sequencing were cryopreserved in liquid nitrogen and were subsequently thawed in a 37 degrees C water bath. The sorted or isolated CD4+, CD8+ and CD8+ TEMRA cells had a purity of 90% or higher. Paper-wide results and their limitations: The number of individuals in the TCR sequencing and HLA analysis was acknowledged as relatively small.

The source is a human donor with multiple sclerosis. Sequencing input: CD8+ T cells from PBMCs. The chain links TRBV7-8 with TRBJ2-5; the D gene is unclear. The CDR3 region reads CASSLILGHQETQYF. The nucleotide sequence is given as TGTGCCAGCAGCTTAATTTTAGGCCACCAAGAGACCCAGTACTTC.